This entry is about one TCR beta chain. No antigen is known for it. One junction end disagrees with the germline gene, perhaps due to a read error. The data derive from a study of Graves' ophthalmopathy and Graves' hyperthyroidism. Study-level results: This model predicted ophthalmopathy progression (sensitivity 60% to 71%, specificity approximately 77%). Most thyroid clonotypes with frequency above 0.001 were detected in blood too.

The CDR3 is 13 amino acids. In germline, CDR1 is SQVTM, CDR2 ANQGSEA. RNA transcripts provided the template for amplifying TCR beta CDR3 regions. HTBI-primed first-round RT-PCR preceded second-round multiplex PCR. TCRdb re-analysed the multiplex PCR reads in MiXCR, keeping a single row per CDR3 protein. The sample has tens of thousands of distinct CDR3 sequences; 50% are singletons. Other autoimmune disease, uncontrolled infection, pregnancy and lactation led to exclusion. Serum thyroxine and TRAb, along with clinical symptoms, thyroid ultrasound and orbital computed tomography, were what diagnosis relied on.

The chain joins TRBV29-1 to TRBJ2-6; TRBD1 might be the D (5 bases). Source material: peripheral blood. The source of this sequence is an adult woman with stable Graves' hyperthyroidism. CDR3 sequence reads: CSVASSGANVLAF. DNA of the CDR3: TGCAGCGTTGCGAGCTCTGGGGCCAACGTCCTGGCTTTC.